The clone carrying this T cell receptor (beta chain) was seen a handful of times. Its antigen is undetermined. The data were taken from a study of CD8 T cells in ankylosing spondylitis. Study-wide results and caveats: As reported, disease-linked clones showed significant enrichment in matched ankylosing spondylitis synovial fluid. Earlier reports found some motif variants in synovial fluid and blood in reactive arthritis. Disease-associated clones were CD8+ and fairly uncommon in peripheral blood. Ankylosing spondylitis blood appeared to be characterized by a TCR beta motif of eight highly homologous variants.

TCRdb itself ran the 5' RACE reads through MiXCR, one entry per CDR3 protein. The top ten clones hold approximately 15% of a sample with almost 400,000 distinct CDR3 sequences, 20% to 25% of them seen once. The CDR3 runs to 13 residues. V was clipped by 1 base and J by 6 bases, with 6 bases between them. CDR1 is SGHVS and CDR2 is FQNEAQ in the germline V gene. The J gene is TRBJ2-2, the V gene TRBV7-8; the D is unclear. Sequencing used blood, either unsorted or a sorted T cell fraction (not recorded which). The source of this sequence is a male donor with ankylosing spondylitis. The CDR3 coding sequence is TGTGCCAGCAGCTTAGTTCAGGCCGGGGAGCTGTTTTTT. Its translation: CASSLVQAGELFF.